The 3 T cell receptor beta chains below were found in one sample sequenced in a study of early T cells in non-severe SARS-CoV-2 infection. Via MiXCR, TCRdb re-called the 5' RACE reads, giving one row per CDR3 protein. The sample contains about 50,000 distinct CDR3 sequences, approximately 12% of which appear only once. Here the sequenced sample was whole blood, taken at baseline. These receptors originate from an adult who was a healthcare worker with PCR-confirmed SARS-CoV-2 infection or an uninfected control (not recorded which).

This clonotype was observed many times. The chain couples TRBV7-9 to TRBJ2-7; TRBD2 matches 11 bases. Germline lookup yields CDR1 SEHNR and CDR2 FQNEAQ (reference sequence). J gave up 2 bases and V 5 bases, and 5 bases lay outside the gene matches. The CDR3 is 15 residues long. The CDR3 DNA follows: TGTGCCAGCAGCCAAAAACTAGCGGGAGCCTACGAGCAGTACTTC. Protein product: CASSQKLAGAYEQYF.

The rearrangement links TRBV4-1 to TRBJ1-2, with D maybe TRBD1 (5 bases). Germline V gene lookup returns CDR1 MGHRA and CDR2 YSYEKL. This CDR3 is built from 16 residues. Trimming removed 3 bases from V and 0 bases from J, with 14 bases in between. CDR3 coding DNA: TGCGCCAGCAGCCACAGCCGGGACCTAGCTAACTATGGCTACACCTTC. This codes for CASSHSRDLANYGYTF.

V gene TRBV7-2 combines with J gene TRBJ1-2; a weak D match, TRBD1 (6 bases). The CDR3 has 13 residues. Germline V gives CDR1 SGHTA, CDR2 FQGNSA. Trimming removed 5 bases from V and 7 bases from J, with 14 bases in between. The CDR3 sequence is CASSTQGRGGYTF. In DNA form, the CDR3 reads TGTGCCAGCAGCACACAGGGTCGTGGTGGCTACACCTTC.